This T cell receptor (beta chain) was observed in a study of cytomegalovirus exposure and HLA in healthy donors. Study-wide results and limits: It was found in a later analysis that first-cohort TCR clusters tended to co-occur in the 130 or so validation repertoires.

On this clone itself: Its target is not known.

V trimming: 3 bases; J trimming: 5 bases; junction bases outside the gene matches: 6. This CDR3 has 16 residues. The germline gives CDR1 LNHDA, CDR2 SQIVND (reference sequence). Sequencing used immunoSEQ multiplex PCR; TCRdb keeps in-frame clones, though not all of them. Of about 160,000 clones in the sample, 90% to 97% are singletons; the top ten hold 0.8% to 0.95%. This receptor was obtained from a woman between 18 and 29 years old in good health and CMV-seronegative. The gene calls are TRBV19 and TRBJ2-3; 12 bases match TRBD2. The sample comprised PBMCs. The CDR3 DNA reads as TGTGCCAGTAGTATTGCCGCTAGCGGGGGGGTAGATACGCAGTATTTT. This codes for CASSIAASGGVDTQYF. Combining the CDR3 with reference TRBV19 and TRBJ2-3 gives the whole variable domain DGGITQSPKYLFRKEGQNVTLSCEQNLNHDAMYWYRQDPGQGLRLIYYSQIVNDFQKGDIAEGYSVSREKKESFPLTVTSAQKNPTAFYLCASSIAASGGVDTQYFGPGTRLTVL.